Sequencing of this T cell receptor beta chain was carried out in a study of blood T cell repertoires in COVID-19. As for the study in general: Collection of acute and convalescent COVID-19 samples took place in the United States, Italy and Spain. PBMCs, B-cell-depleted T cells, or T cells were the source of the cDNA or gDNA that made up the material.

The table lists this clone with a count of one. In germline, CDR1 is MDHEN, CDR2 SYDVKM. The CDR3 runs to 15 residues. V was clipped by 5 bases and J by 1 base; unmatched bases: 7. Per the original data handling: Amplification with reference gene primers provided the estimates of nucleated cell counts. Method: immunoSEQ multiplex PCR; TCRdb's copy keeps in-frame clones and lacks some. That table gives V, J and clone size, and the DNA gave D and trimming. Found here are under 150,000 clones, around nine tenths of them singletons; the top ten hold more than 4%. Input material: peripheral blood. The J gene is TRBJ1-1, the V gene TRBV28; 7 bases map to TRBD1. The receptor's source is a woman in her forties with acute or convalescent COVID-19. CDR3 region: CASSRRQGGNTEAFF. The CDR3 bases are TGTGCCAGCAGTCGACGACAGGGAGGGAACACTGAAGCTTTCTTT. The whole variable domain, filled in from reference TRBV28 and TRBJ1-1, reads DVKVTQSSRYLVKRTGEKVFLECVQDMDHENMFWYRQDPGLGLRLIYFSYDVKMKEKGDIPEGYSVSREKKERFSLILESASTNQTSMYLCASSRRQGGNTEAFFGQGTRLTVV.